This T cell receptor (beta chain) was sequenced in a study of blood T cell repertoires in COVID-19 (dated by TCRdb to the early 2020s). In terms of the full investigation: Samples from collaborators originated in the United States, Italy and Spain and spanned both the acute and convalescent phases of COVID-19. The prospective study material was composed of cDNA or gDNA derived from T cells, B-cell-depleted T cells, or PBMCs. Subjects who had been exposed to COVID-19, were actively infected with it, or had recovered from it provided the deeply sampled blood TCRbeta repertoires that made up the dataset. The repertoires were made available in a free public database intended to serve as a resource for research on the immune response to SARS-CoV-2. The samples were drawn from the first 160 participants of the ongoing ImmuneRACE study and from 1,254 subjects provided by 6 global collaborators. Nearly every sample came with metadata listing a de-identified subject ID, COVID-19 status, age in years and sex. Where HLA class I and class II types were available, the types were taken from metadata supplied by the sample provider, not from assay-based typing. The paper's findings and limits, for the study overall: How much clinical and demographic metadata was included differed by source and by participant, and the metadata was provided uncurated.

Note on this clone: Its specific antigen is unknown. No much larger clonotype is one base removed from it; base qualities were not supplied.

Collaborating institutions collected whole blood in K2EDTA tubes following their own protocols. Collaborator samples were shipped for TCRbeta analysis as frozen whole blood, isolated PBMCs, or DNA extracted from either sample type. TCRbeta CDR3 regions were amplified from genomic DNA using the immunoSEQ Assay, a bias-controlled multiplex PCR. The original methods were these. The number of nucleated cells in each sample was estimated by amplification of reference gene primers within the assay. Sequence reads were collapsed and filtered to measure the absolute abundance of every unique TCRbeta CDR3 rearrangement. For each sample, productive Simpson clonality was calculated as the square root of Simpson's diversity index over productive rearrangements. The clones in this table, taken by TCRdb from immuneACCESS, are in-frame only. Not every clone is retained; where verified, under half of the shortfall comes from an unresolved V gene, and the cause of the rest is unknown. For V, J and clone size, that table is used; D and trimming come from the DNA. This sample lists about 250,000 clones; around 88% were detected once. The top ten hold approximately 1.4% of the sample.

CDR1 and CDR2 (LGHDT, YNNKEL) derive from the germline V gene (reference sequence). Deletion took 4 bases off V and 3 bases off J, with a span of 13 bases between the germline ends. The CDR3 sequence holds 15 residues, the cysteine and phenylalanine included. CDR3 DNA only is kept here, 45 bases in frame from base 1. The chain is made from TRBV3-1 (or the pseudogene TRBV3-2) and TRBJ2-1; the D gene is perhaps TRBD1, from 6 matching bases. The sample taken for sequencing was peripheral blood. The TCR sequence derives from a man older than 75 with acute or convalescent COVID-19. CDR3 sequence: CASSLRDKDYNEQFF. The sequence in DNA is TGTGCCAGCAGCCTACGGGACAAAGACTACAATGAGCAGTTCTTC.